This TCR beta chain stems from a study of shared clonotypes between healthy human individuals (dated by TCRdb to the early 2020s). Study-level background: Three men and a couple of women, aged 18 to 49 years, made up the cohort. For each donor, CD4 naive and CD4 memory were each run on three plates, CD8 naive on two plates, and CD8 memory on one plate. The study deeply sequenced blood TCR repertoires of roughly five healthy adults to estimate repertoire size and the extent of clonotype sharing between individuals. To increase sequencing depth and limit assay-specific biases, TCR repertoire library preparation and sequencing were carried out by different laboratories using diverse techniques. Between about 0.94 and 10 billion PBMCs per donor were obtained by leukapheresis. Summary of the overall study and its limitations: Estimated clonotype richness was generally larger for naive than for memory subsets. Incomplete sequencing was indicated by rarefaction of sorted-subset datasets, despite the large sequencing depth. Because the study included only a small number of donors, the genetic and exposure-history diversity represented was limited. Compared with non-shared clonotypes, clonotypes shared by all four sorted-subset donors had higher generation probabilities. Pairwise subsampling indicated that sequencing depth was expected to affect the degree of clonotype sharing among donors. Sampling was restricted to blood, and TCR repertoires in tissues likely differ from the TCR repertoires found in blood. When a handful of donors were compared, the shared fraction of clonotypes was 5% to 6.5% for naive CD4, 3.5% for naive CD8, 2% to 2.5% for memory CD4, and approximately 0.4% for memory CD8.

Healthy HIV-negative adults with no recently reported acute infections or vaccinations were included as donors. Every donor was a Caucasian adult residing in Nashville, Tennessee, USA. CD4+ T cells were enriched through magnetic negative selection, after which naive cells were positively selected on CD45RA and the remaining negative fraction served as the memory subset. Blood was collected by leukapheresis, and PBMCs were isolated by Ficoll-Histopaque density gradient centrifugation and then cryopreserved in liquid nitrogen vapor phase. Analytical flow cytometry was used to check the purity and quantity of each magnetically sorted T cell population. Genomic DNA was isolated from every sorted fraction and measured by UV absorbance on a Nanodrop 2000c. Comments on this clone: Its recognized antigen is unknown. Base qualities were left out, and no much larger clone turns up one base away.

The CDR3 has 13 amino acids, counting the end cysteine and phenylalanine. Only CDR3 DNA is held: 39 bases, read in frame from base 1. The V and J ends are trimmed by 6 bases and 2 bases, leaving 13 bases between them. For CDR1 and CDR2, the germline V gene lists SQVTM and ANQGSEA. Using the deep immunoSEQ assay, multiplex PCR amplified TCR CDR3 regions from genomic DNA. Genomic DNA extracted from each cell subset was distributed evenly over all wells of several immunoSEQ 96-well plates, and each plate served as one replicate. For sorted subsets, 200 to 250 ng of genomic DNA, equivalent to around 30,000 T cell genomes, went into each replicate PCR. The purified libraries were quantified using a Qubit 3.0 fluorometer, sized with a Bioanalyzer 2100, and then quantified again using the KAPA Library Quantification kit. Every immunoSEQ 96-well plate was sequenced on a dedicated single-read 150-cycle Illumina NextSeq 550 flow cell. Per the source publication's procedure: Because the immunoSEQ output included only junctional sequences and no quality scores, the filtering could not be the same as the filtering used for full-length reads. To assign V/J genes and CDR3, sequences were annotated against IMGT germline references using PyIR, a Python wrapper for IgBLAST v1.9. Reads with weak V/J assignments (E-value above 1e-6), missing CDR3, stop codons, out-of-frame junctions, or ambiguous translated residues were removed. V3J clonotypes were defined as sequences sharing an identical inferred V gene, J gene, and CDR3 amino acid sequence. The percentage overlap between two repertoires was calculated by dividing the number of shared unique clonotypes by the size of the smaller repertoire. RTK rarefaction, the Chao1 estimator, and Recon v2.1 estimates of unobserved clonotypes were used to assess repertoire richness. For all TCRbeta clonotypes obtained by the gDNA method from a few donors, generation probabilities were computed with OLGA. This is the immuneACCESS table as TCRdb keeps it, with only in-frame sequences that have V and J called. A part of the clones is gone; compared with another copy, unresolved V genes explain less than half, and the rest is unexplained. The V and J calls and clone size come from that table; D and trimming were worked out from the DNA. The sample table lists some 2,000,000 clones, around 95% of them with a count of one. Under 0.15% of the sample comes from the top ten.

This clonotype was sampled from a man between 18 and 35 years old in good health. Sequencing was carried out using naive CD4+ T cells sorted from blood. The intended sense of this specimen's cell subset or site label: CD45RA+ positively selected. The V and J segments used are TRBV29-1 and TRBJ1-1, with the D segment identity uncertain. The CDR3: CSVRREPNTEAFF. The sequenced DNA: TGCAGCGTCCGCCGGGAGCCAAACACTGAAGCTTTCTTT.